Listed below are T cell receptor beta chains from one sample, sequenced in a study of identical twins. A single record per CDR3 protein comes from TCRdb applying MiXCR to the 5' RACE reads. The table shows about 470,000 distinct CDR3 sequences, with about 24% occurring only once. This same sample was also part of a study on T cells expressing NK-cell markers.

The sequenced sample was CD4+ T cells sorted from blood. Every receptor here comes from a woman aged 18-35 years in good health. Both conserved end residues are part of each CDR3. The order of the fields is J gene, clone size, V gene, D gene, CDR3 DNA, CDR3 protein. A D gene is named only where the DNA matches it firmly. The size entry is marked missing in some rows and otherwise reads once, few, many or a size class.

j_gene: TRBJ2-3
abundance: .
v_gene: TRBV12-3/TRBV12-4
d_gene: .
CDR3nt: TGTGCCAGCAGCCCCAGTGGGCGGATGAGCACAGATACGCAGTATTTT
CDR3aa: CASSPSGRMSTDTQYF

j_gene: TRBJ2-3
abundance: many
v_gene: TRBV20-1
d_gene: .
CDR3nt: TGCAGTGCTAGCGCCGGGGCCAGCACAGATACGCAGTATTTT
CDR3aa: CSASAGASTDTQYF

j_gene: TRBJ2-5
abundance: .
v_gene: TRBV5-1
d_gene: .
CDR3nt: TGCGCCAGCAGCACCGACCAATGGGGATTGTACTTC
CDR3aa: CASSTDQWGLYF

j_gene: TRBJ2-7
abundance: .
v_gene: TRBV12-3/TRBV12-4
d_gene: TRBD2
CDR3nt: TGTGCCAGCAGTCTTAGCGGGAGTTCGTTCGAGCAGTACTTC
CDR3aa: CASSLSGSSFEQYF

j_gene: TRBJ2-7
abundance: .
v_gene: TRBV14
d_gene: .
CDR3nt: TGTGCCAGCAGCCAAGTAGGGGCGGACTCCTACGAGCAGTACTTC
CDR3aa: CASSQVGADSYEQYF

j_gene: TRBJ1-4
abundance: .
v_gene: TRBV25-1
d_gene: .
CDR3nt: TGTGCCAGCAGTGAATTGGGCCGATGGGAAAAACTGTTTTTT
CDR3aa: CASSELGRWEKLFF

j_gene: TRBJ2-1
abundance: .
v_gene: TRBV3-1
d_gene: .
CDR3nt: TGTGCCAGCAGCCAAGAAGCTGAGCAGTTCTTC
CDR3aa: CASSQEAEQFF

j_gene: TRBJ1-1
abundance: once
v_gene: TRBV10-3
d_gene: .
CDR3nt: TGTGCCATCAGTCCGGCGGAGGGGAACACTGAAGCTTTCTTT
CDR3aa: CAISPAEGNTEAFF

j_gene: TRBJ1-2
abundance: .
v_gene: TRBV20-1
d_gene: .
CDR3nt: TGCAGTGCTATGACAGAGACTAACTATGGCTACACCTTC
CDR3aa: CSAMTETNYGYTF

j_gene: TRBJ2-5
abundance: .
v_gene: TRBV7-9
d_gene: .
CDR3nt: TGTGCCAGCAGCTTAATCGGTTCGGGGTGGCAAGAGACCCAGTACTTC
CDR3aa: CASSLIGSGWQETQYF

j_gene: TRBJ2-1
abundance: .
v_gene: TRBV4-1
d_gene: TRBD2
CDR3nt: TGCGCCAGCAGCCTCCCACTGGCGGGAGCTTTAAATGAGCAGTTCTTC
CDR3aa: CASSLPLAGALNEQFF

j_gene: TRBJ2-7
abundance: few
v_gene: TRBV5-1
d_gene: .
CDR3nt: TGCGCCAGCAGGGGGACGGGAGTTTACGAGCAGTACTTC
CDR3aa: CASRGTGVYEQYF

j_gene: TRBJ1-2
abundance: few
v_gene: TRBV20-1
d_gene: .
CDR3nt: TGCAGTGCGCGGTTCGTAAACTATGGCTACACCTTC
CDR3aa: CSARFVNYGYTF

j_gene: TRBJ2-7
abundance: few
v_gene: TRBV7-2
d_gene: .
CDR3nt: TGTGCCAGCAAGGGGACGGTGCACGAGCAGTACTTC
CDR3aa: CASKGTVHEQYF

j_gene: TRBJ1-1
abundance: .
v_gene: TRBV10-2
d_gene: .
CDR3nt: TGCGCCTGTATTGGACTCTGGAACACTGAAGCTTTCTTT
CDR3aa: CACIGLWNTEAFF

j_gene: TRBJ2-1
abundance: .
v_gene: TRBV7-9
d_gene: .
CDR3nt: TGTGCCAGCAGGTCACGGGGGTCGCTTAATGAGCAGTTCTTC
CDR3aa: CASRSRGSLNEQFF

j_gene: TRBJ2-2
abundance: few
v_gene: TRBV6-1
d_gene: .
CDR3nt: TGTGCCAGCAGTCCGGGGGCAGCCCCGAACACCGGGGAGCTGTTTTTT
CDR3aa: CASSPGAAPNTGELFF

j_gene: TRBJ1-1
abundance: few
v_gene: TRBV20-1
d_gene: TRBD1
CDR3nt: TGCAGTGCTAGAACAGGGGCGAACACTGAAGCTTTCTTT
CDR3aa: CSARTGANTEAFF

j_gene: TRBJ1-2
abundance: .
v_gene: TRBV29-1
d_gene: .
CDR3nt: TGCAGCGTATTCAGCTATGGCTACACCTTC
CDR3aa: CSVFSYGYTF

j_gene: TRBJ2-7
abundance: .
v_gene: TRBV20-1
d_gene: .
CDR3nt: TGCAGTGCTAGAAGGGGGGGGTCCTACGAGCAGTACTTC
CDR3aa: CSARRGGSYEQYF

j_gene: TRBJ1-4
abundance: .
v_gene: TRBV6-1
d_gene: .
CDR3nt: TGTGCCAGCAATCCCGTGGGGGGAGGGAATGAAAAACTGTTTTTT
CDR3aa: CASNPVGGGNEKLFF

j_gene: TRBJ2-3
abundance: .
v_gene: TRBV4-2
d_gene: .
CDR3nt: TGTGCCAGCAGCCAAGACGGCCGAGTCGCAGATACGCAGTATTTT
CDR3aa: CASSQDGRVADTQYF

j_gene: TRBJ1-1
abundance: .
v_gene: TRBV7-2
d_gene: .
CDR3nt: TGTGCCAGCACCCTAAAGGGTGGGGGAGGCACTGAAGCTTTCTTT
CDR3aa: CASTLKGGGGTEAFF

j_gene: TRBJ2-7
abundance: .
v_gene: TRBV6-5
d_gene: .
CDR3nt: TGTGCCAGCAGTTACTCGGCGGGGCCCCGTATTGGGGAGCAGTACTTC
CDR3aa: CASSYSAGPRIGEQYF

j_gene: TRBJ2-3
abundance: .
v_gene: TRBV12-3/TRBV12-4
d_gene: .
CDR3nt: TGTGCCAGCAGTTTAGCGAACCAGGGGGATACGCAGTATTTT
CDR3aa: CASSLANQGDTQYF

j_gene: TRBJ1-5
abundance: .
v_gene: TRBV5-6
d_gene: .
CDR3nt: TGTGCCAGCAGCTTGAGCTTTGAGTTTCGGAATCAGCCCCAGCATTTT
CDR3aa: CASSLSFEFRNQPQHF

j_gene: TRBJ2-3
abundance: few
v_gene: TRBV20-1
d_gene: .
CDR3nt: TGCAGTGCTTCCCCAGGGGACCATACGCAGTATTTT
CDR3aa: CSASPGDHTQYF

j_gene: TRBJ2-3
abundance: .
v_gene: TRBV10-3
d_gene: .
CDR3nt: TGTGCCATCACCAGACAGGGAGGAGATACGCAGTATTTT
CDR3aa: CAITRQGGDTQYF

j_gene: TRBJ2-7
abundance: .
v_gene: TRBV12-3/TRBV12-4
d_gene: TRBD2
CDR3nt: TGTGCCAGCAGGGTGATAGCGGGAGGGACCGGCGAGCAGTACTTC
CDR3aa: CASRVIAGGTGEQYF

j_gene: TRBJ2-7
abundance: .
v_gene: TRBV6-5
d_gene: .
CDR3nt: TGTGCCAGCAGGCTTACTAGCAGAGCCTACGAGCAGTACTTC
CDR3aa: CASRLTSRAYEQYF

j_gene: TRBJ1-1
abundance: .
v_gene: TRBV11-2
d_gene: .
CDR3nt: TGTGCCAGCAGCTTAATGGGGACCATGAACACTGAAGCTTTCTTT
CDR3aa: CASSLMGTMNTEAFF

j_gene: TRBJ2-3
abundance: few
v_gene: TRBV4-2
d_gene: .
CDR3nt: TGTGCCAGCACCCCGGGGGCTAGCACAGATACGCAGTATTTT
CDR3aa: CASTPGASTDTQYF

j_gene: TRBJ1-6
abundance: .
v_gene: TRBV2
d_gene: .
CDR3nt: TGTGCCAGCAGTGAAGTCGGGGGGCGCGATTCACCCCTCCACTTT
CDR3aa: CASSEVGGRDSPLHF

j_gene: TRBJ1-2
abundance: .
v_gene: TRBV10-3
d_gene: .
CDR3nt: TGTGCCACCTACTTTAACTATGGCTACACCTTC
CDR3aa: CATYFNYGYTF

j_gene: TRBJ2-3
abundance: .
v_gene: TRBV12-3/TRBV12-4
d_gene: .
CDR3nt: TGTGCCAGCAGTCGCCGGGGGAGCAGCACAGATACGCAGTATTTT
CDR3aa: CASSRRGSSTDTQYF